The clone carrying this T cell receptor beta chain was seen a few times. TCRdb's table, derived via immunoSEQ multiplex PCR, lists solely in-frame clones and lacks some. Found here are about 180,000 clones, roughly 88% of them singletons; the top ten hold roughly 4.2%. These data originate in a study of blood T cell repertoires in COVID-19. Study overall: Specimens from acute and convalescent COVID-19 originated in the United States, Italy and Spain.

V lost 5 bases to trimming and J lost 6 bases; unmatched junction nucleotides: 2. Germline assignment: CDR1 MDHEN and CDR2 SYDVKM. This CDR3 is built from 12 residues. This TCR was sampled from a woman aged 25 to 39 with acute or convalescent COVID-19. V gene TRBV28 combines with J gene TRBJ2-3; TRBD2 agrees at 7 bases. The sequenced sample was peripheral blood. The CDR3 nucleotides are TGTGCCAGCAGTGGCGGGAGTGATACGCAGTATTTT. It is translated as CASSGGSDTQYF.